The 4 T cell receptor beta chains below all came from one sample that was sequenced in a study of blood T cell repertoires in COVID-19 (dated by TCRdb to the early 2020s). Preparation of the library involved the immunoSEQ multiplex PCR assay. In its TCRdb copy, this immuneACCESS table keeps in-frame sequences only and misses some clones. Where compared with another copy, unresolved V genes explain less than half of these, and the others have no known cause. For this sample there are about 100,000 clones; approximately 92% appear just once. Jointly, the top ten make up 5% to 6% of the sample. Sequencing was done on a sample of peripheral blood. All receptors derive from a man over 45 with active COVID-19.

The table lists this clone with a few counts. This sequence joins TRBV27 and TRBJ2-7; D unresolved. With 3 bases removed from V and 6 bases from J, the gap between germline ends came to 12 bases. This CDR3 is 13 amino acids long. Germline assignment: CDR1 MNHEY and CDR2 SMNVEV (reference sequence). In DNA form, the CDR3 reads TGTGCCAGCAGTTTCGGGTCCTCCACCGAGCAGTACTTC. Translation: CASSFGSSTEQYF.

The rearrangement links TRBV5-6 to TRBJ2-2, with 8 bases that match TRBD2. This CDR3 region has 15 residues. The ends lost 4 bases at V and 8 bases at J; junction bases unmatched: 10. The germline V gene encodes CDR1 SGHDT and CDR2 YYEEEE. CDR3 in DNA: TGTGCCAGCAGCCCGGGACTAGAGAGAGGAGGGGAGCTGTTTTTT. Its protein product is CASSPGLERGGELFF.

This chain joins TRBV19 and TRBJ2-2; D unclear. Trimming took 6 bases from V and 4 from J, leaving 12 bases between them. The germline V gene has CDR1 LNHDA and CDR2 SQIVND (reference sequence). This CDR3 is 14 amino acids long. CDR3 nucleotides: TGTGCCAGTAGCCGACCGACTTTCACCGGGGAGCTGTTTTTT. It encodes CASSRPTFTGELFF.

The rearrangement uses TRBV19 and TRBJ2-4; the match to TRBD2 covers 11 bases. Looked up from germline, CDR1 is LNHDA and CDR2 is SQIVND (reference sequence). J was trimmed by 3 bases and V by 1 base; bases with no gene match: 2. The CDR3 sequence is 16 residues long. CDR3 bases: TGTGCCAGTAGTATAGCACTAGCGGGAGTCAAAAACATTCAGTACTTC. Protein: CASSIALAGVKNIQYF.